This TCR beta chain emerged from a study of T cell repertoires in cytomegalovirus infection. Background on the study: Indicated by public TCR beta signatures were CMV infection and matching HLA type. The study, taken as a whole, reports: The ex vivo response was dominated by HLA-C-restricted CMV-specific TCR beta clonotypes. The cumulative frequency of public TCR beta families distinguished individuals who carried CMV together with the relevant HLA.

As for this clonotype: Antigen specificity is unknown.

CDR3 length: 16 amino acids. The V and J ends lost 4 bases and 0 bases respectively, with 15 bases between them. CDR1 is LNHDA, CDR2 SQIVND, per germline (reference sequence). In TCRdb, the reads were re-called with MiXCR into one record per CDR3 protein. This table has 200,000 to 300,000 distinct CDR3 sequences, approximately 9.2% appearing once. The gene calls are TRBV19 and TRBJ1-1; D possibly corresponds to TRBD1 (6 bases). The sequence derives from a human donor in good health (CMV status not recorded). Some clones in this sample may be carry-over from other donors' samples. Sequencing used PBMCs. CDR3 region: CASSTTGSRMNTEAFF. In DNA form, the CDR3 reads TGTGCCAGTAGTACAACAGGGAGTCGCATGAACACTGAAGCTTTCTTT.